Sequencing of this T cell receptor beta chain was carried out in a study of blood T cell repertoires in COVID-19. Study overall: Researchers got acute and convalescent COVID-19 samples from the United States, Italy and Spain. PBMCs, B-cell-depleted T cells, or T cells provided the cDNA or gDNA that made up the material.

The V gene's germline CDR1 is MNHNY and CDR2 SVGAGI (reference sequence). Trimming removed 5 bases from V and 4 bases from J; junction bases left unmatched: 11. CDR3 length: 17 amino acids. Per the original data handling: How many nucleated cells were present was estimated from reference gene primer amplification. Assay used: immunoSEQ multiplex PCR; TCRdb lists only in-frame clones, some missing. V and J calls and clone size follow that table, whereas D and trimming were derived from the DNA. The sample lists about 110,000 clones; over 75% were seen once. Sequencing was performed on peripheral blood. This sequence was found in a human donor in a cohort sampled during active COVID-19. This chain uses TRBV6-6 with TRBJ1-5; TRBD1 matches 10 bases. The chain's CDR3 is CASSRKGDRGGNQPQHF. Written as DNA, the CDR3 is TGTGCCAGCAGTCGAAAGGGGGACAGGGGCGGAAATCAGCCCCAGCATTTT.